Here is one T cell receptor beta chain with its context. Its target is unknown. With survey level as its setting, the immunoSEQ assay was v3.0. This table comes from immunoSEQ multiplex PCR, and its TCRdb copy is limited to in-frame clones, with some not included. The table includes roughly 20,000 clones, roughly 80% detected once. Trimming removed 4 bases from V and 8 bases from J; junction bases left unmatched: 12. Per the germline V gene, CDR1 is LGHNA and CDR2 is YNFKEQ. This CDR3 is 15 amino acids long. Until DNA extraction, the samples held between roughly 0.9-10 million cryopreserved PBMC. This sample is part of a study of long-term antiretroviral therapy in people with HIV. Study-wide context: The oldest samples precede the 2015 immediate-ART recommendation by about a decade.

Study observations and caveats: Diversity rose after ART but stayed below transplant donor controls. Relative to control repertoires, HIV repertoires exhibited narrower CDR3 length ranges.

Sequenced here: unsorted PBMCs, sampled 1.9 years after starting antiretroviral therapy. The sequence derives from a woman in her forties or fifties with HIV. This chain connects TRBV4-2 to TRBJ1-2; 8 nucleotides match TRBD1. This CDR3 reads CASSPEQDRDRGYTF. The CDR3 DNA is TGTGCCAGCAGCCCAGAACAGGACAGGGACAGGGGCTACACCTTC.